Following are 26 T cell receptor beta chains from one sample sequenced in a study of blood T cell repertoires in COVID-19. This table comes from immunoSEQ multiplex PCR, and its TCRdb copy is limited to in-frame clones, with some not included. Here the sample spans some 100,000 clones, around 80% being singletons. Sequenced material: peripheral blood. All receptors derive from a woman of 80 years or more with active or convalescent COVID-19.

This clone came up once. This CDR3 is CASSYASGTQYF. The CDR3 bases are TGTGCCAGCAGTTACGCCTCGGGTACGCAGTATTTT. The V call is TRBV6-6, the J call TRBJ2-3; D call uncertain. Germline V gene data show CDR1 as MNHNY and CDR2 as SVGAGI (reference sequence). The CDR3 has 12 amino acids. V was clipped by 2 bases and J by 8 bases, with 8 bases between them.

For the CDR3, the DNA is TGTGCCAGCAGTGCCCCGGGGGGAGTTAGGCAGTTCTTC. Encoded protein: CASSAPGGVRQFF. V usage is TRBV6-4 and J usage is TRBJ2-1; 7 bases match TRBD2. After removal of 4 bases from V and 12 bases from J, the junction contained 9 bases not matched to a gene. The CDR3 is 13 residues long. Per germline, CDR1 MRHNA and CDR2 SNTAGT.

The chain combines TRBV13 with TRBJ2-7; 10 bases agree with TRBD2. The V gene's germline CDR1 is PRHDT and CDR2 FYEKMQ (reference sequence). Trimming took 2 bases from V and 4 from J; bases not matched to a gene: 2. This CDR3 region has 14 residues. The CDR3 sequence is CASSLLAGVYEQYF. The CDR3 nucleotides are TGTGCCAGCAGCTTACTAGCGGGAGTTTACGAGCAGTACTTC.

This rearrangement joins TRBV6-5 to TRBJ2-3; possible D gene TRBD2, 5 bases. The CDR3 covers 15 residues. Per germline, CDR1 MNHEY and CDR2 SVGAGI. Trimming cost V 6 bases and J 4 bases, with 17 bases left between them. This CDR3 is CASSQTGSLPDTQYF. The CDR3 DNA is TGTGCCAGCAGCCAGACGGGGAGTCTTCCAGATACGCAGTATTTT.

The chain carries TRBV5-1 and TRBJ2-1; D may be TRBD2 (6 bases). The V gene's germline CDR1 is SGHRS and CDR2 YFSETQ. V dropped 3 bases and J dropped 5 bases, with 18 bases sitting between them. The CDR3 covers 16 residues. The CDR3 DNA is TGCGCCAGCAGCTCGTTCGTCCGGGAGCGGAACAATGAGCAGTTCTTC. Translation gives CASSSFVRERNNEQFF.

The rearrangement uses TRBV9 and TRBJ2-7; 9 nucleotides align to TRBD1. V shed 4 bases and J 4 bases; nucleotides not matched to a gene: 3. The CDR3 consists of 13 residues. Germline V lookup: CDR1 SGDLS, CDR2 YYNGEE. CDR3 bases: TGTGCCAGCAGCACGGGACAGGGATACGAGCAGTACTTC. Translated, it gives CASSTGQGYEQYF. Full variable domain (rest looked up from reference TRBV9 and TRBJ2-7): DSGVTQTPKHLITATGQRVTLRCSPRSGDLSVYWYQQSLDQGLQFLIQYYNGEERAKGNILERFSAQQFPDLHSELNLSSLELGDSALYFCASSTGQGYEQYFGPGTRLTVT.

CDR3 residues: CASTRRRVRDTQYF. CDR3 sequence (DNA): TGTGCCAGCACCAGACGGAGGGTTCGGGATACGCAGTATTTT. J is TRBJ2-3 and V is TRBV7-8, with D perhaps matching TRBD2 (6 bases). Trimming removed 7 bases from V and 6 bases from J, with 17 bases in between. The CDR3 is 14 amino acids. CDR1 and CDR2 from the germline V gene are SGHVS and FQNEAQ.

This chain joins TRBV28 and TRBJ2-7, with TRBD1 matching over 11 bases. Germline V gene sequence: CDR1 MDHEN, CDR2 SYDVKM. The trim removed 8 bases at V and 2 bases at J, leaving 11 bases unmatched. This CDR3 contains 16 residues. CDR3: CASYSLGTGGTYEQYF. In DNA form, the CDR3 reads TGTGCCAGCTACAGTCTCGGGACAGGGGGGACCTACGAGCAGTACTTC. The full variable domain, completed using reference TRBV28 and TRBJ2-7, is DVKVTQSSRYLVKRTGEKVFLECVQDMDHENMFWYRQDPGLGLRLIYFSYDVKMKEKGDIPEGYSVSREKKERFSLILESASTNQTSMYLCASYSLGTGGTYEQYFGPGTRLTVT.

This rearrangement joins TRBV7-3 to TRBJ2-7, with 8 bases identical to TRBD2. Per germline, CDR1 SGHTA and CDR2 FQGTGA. This CDR3 contains 15 residues. The V and J ends lost 6 bases and 4 bases, in that order; junction bases with no gene match: 11. The CDR3 bases are TGTGCCAGCAGTATCGGAGCGGGAGAGGCTTACGAGCAGTACTTC. Protein product: CASSIGAGEAYEQYF.

This clone was seen just once. The rearrangement joins TRBV12-3 or TRBV12-4 to TRBJ2-1; D is perhaps TRBD1 (6 bases). The CDR3 spans 13 residues. The V end was cut by 6 bases, the J end by 10 bases, with 16 bases between. The CDR3 spells CASSPQATGEQFF. The CDR3 DNA follows: TGTGCCAGCAGCCCACAAGCTACAGGGGAGCAGTTCTTC.

This sequence joins TRBV5-6 and TRBJ1-2, with 10 bases identical to TRBD1. This CDR3 region has 16 residues. V was clipped by 6 bases and J by 3 bases; unmatched bases: 11. Germline lookup yields CDR1 SGHDT and CDR2 YYEEEE. The CDR3 spells CASIPGDRGYDYGYTF. The CDR3 DNA sequence: TGTGCCAGCATCCCTGGGGACAGGGGATACGACTATGGCTACACCTTC.

The chain employs TRBV19 and TRBJ2-3; tentatively, D is TRBD1 (5 bases). There are 14 residues in the CDR3. Germline loops: CDR1 LNHDA, CDR2 SQIVND (reference sequence). V lost 7 bases and J 0 bases, leaving 11 bases between the germline ends. In DNA, the CDR3 is TGTGCCAGTAATGGGGCTTATAGCACAGATACGCAGTATTTT. Translated: CASNGAYSTDTQYF.

The V gene is TRBV7-8, the J gene TRBJ1-3; 7 bases fit TRBD1. The germline CDR1 and CDR2 sequences are SGHVS and FQNEAQ. V was pared by 0 bases and J by 4 bases, with 3 bases of the junction left unmatched. The CDR3 runs to 15 residues. The CDR3 loop is CASSLARGYGNTIYF. For the CDR3, the DNA is TGTGCCAGCAGCTTAGCCAGGGGGTACGGAAACACCATATATTTT. Looking up the rest from reference TRBV7-8 and TRBJ1-3 gives the full variable domain: GAGVSQSPRYKVAKRGQDVALRCDPISGHVSLFWYQQALGQGPEFLTYFQNEAQLDKSGLPSDRFFAERPEGSVSTLKIQRTQQEDSAVYLCASSLARGYGNTIYFGEGSWLTVV.

This clone was seen a few times. V gene TRBV28 combines with J gene TRBJ1-2, with 7 positions matching TRBD1. V trimming: 10 bases; J trimming: 4 bases; junction bases outside the gene matches: 9. The CDR3 contains 13 residues. CDR1 and CDR2 (germline): MDHEN, SYDVKM. The CDR3 protein is CATLRGDRYGYTF. CDR3 DNA: TGTGCCACCCTCAGGGGGGACCGCTATGGCTACACCTTC.

The J gene is TRBJ1-2, the V gene TRBV7-6, with TRBD1 matching over 8 bases. The V and J ends lost 5 bases and 5 bases, in that order; junction bases with no gene match: 10. The CDR3 totals 15 residues. Germline CDR1 reads SGHVS; CDR2 reads FNYEAQ. The CDR3 reads CASSQGQGAGYGYTF. The CDR3 nucleotides are TGTGCCAGCAGCCAGGGGCAGGGGGCAGGGTATGGCTACACCTTC. Combining the CDR3 with reference TRBV7-6 and TRBJ1-2 gives the whole variable domain GAGVSQSPRYKVTKRGQDVALRCDPISGHVSLYWYRQALGQGPEFLTYFNYEAQQDKSGLPNDRFSAERPEGSISTLTIQRTEQRDSAMYRCASSQGQGAGYGYTFGSGTRLTVV.

The chain combines TRBV5-1 with TRBJ1-5; 7 bases match TRBD1. V was clipped by 4 bases and J by 1 base; unmatched bases: 11. This CDR3 has 17 amino acids. Germline CDR1 is SGHRS and CDR2 is YFSETQ. CDR3 in DNA: TGCGCCAGCAGCCCCGGGACAGCTCAGGGGAGCAATCAGCCCCAGCATTTT. Translating it yields CASSPGTAQGSNQPQHF.

This clone was detected only a few times. This chain links TRBV9 with TRBJ2-2; 8 bases align to TRBD2. CDR3 length: 15 amino acids. The V segment lost 3 bases and the J segment 0 bases; nucleotides outside the gene matches: 1. Per the germline V gene, CDR1 is SGDLS and CDR2 is YYNGEE. CDR3 in DNA: TGTGCCAGCAGCGCGACTAGCGCGAACACCGGGGAGCTGTTTTTT. Its translation: CASSATSANTGELFF.

This sequence joins TRBV24-1 and TRBJ2-5; perhaps TRBD2 as D (6 bases). Per the germline V gene, CDR1 is KGHDR and CDR2 is SFDVKD. The CDR3 totals 15 residues. Trimming removed 2 bases at V and 5 bases at J, with 14 bases between. The CDR3 nucleotides are TGTGCCACCAGTGATTGGAGTCCGGGGGAGGAGACCCAGTACTTC. It specifies CATSDWSPGEETQYF.

The chain employs TRBV5-1 and TRBJ1-1; D is ambiguous. This CDR3 has 13 amino acids. Germline CDR1 and CDR2: SGHRS and YFSETQ. Trimming took off 2 bases at V and 4 bases at J, with 9 bases between the two ends. The chain's CDR3 is CASSLRESTEAFF. DNA of the CDR3: TGCGCCAGCAGCTTACGGGAAAGCACTGAAGCTTTCTTT.

The genes are TRBV18 and TRBJ2-7; 7 nucleotides align to TRBD2. J was trimmed by 5 bases and V by 5 bases; bases with no gene match: 9. The CDR3 has 14 amino acids. The germline gives CDR1 KGHSH, CDR2 LQKENI. CDR3 sequence: CASSIDTGGDEQYF. In nucleotides, the CDR3 is TGTGCCAGCTCAATTGACACGGGAGGCGACGAGCAGTACTTC.

The genes are TRBV10-2 and TRBJ2-1, with 11 bases identical to TRBD2. Per germline, CDR1 WSHSY and CDR2 SAAADI. J was trimmed by 9 bases and V by 7 bases; bases with no gene match: 20. This CDR3 is 18 amino acids long. The CDR3 coding sequence is TGCGCCAGCACTCAAGATTTCATAGCGGGAGGGCCCTTTGGTGAGCAGTTCTTC. This translates into CASTQDFIAGGPFGEQFF.

V and J are TRBV9 and TRBJ2-2; tentatively, D is TRBD2 (6 bases). Trimming cost V 3 bases and J 1 base, with 16 bases left between them. Germline lookup yields CDR1 SGDLS and CDR2 YYNGEE. This CDR3 region has 17 residues. The CDR3 nucleotides read TGTGCCAGCAGCGCTGGGGCTCGGGAGTTGAACACCGGGGAGCTGTTTTTT. It codes for CASSAGARELNTGELFF.

The V call is TRBV29-1, the J call TRBJ2-7; 8 nucleotides align to TRBD2. From germline, CDR1 is SQVTM and CDR2 ANQGSEA. With V trimmed by 7 bases and J by 2 bases, 4 bases remained unmatched. This CDR3 spans 12 amino acids. The CDR3 loop is CSAAGGAYEQYF. In nucleotides, the CDR3 is TGCAGCGCCGCCGGGGGGGCCTACGAGCAGTACTTC.

In its sample, this clone was seen a few times. The chain couples TRBV3-1 (or the pseudogene TRBV3-2) to TRBJ1-1; perhaps TRBD1 as D (5 bases). Germline CDR1 is LGHDT and CDR2 is YNNKEL (reference sequence). This CDR3 has 14 residues. Trimming removed 1 base at V and 1 base at J, with 7 bases between. The CDR3 DNA is TGTGCCAGCAGCCAAGGACAGAAGAACACTGAAGCTTTCTTT. Translated: CASSQGQKNTEAFF.

V gene TRBV10-2 combines with J gene TRBJ1-1, with a tentative D call TRBD1 (5 bases). Trimming removed 0 bases from V and 1 base from J, with 9 bases in between. This CDR3 has 15 amino acids. Germline V CDR1 and CDR2: WSHSY, SAAADI. DNA of the CDR3: TGCGCCAGCAGTGAGTCGGGGGGTAAGAACACTGAAGCTTTCTTT. This sequence encodes CASSESGGKNTEAFF.

The V call is TRBV11-1, the J call TRBJ2-7; weak D call: TRBD1 (5 bases). Germline loops: CDR1 SGHAT, CDR2 FQDESV (reference sequence). Trimming shortened V by 1 base and J by 3 bases, and 10 bases separated the two germline ends. CDR3 length: 14 residues. The DNA for the CDR3 is TGTGCCAGCAGCTTAGAAGCGACAGACTACGAGCAGTACTTC. Translating it yields CASSLEATDYEQYF.